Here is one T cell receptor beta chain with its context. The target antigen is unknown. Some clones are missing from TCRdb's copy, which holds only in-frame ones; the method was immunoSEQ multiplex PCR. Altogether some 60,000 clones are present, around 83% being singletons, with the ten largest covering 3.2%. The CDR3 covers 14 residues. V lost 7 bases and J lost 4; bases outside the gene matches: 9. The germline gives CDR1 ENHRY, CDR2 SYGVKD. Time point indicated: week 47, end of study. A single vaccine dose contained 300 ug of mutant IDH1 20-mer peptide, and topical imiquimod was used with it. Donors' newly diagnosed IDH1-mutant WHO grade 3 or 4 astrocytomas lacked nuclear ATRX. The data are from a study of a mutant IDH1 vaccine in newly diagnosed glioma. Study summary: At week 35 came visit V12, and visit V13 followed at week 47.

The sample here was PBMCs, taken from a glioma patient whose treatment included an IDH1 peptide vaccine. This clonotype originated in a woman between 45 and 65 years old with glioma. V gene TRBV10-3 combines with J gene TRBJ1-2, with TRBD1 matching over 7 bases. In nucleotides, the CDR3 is TGTGCCATCAACGCCGCCGGGGACAGCTATGGCTACACCTTC. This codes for CAINAAGDSYGYTF.